This is a list of T cell receptor beta chains from one sample in a study of T-cell memory formation after mild COVID-19. From the 5' RACE reads, TCRdb called clonotypes with MiXCR, one entry per CDR3 protein. Among 350,000 or so distinct CDR3 sequences listed, 10% to 15% were seen once. The sample comprised PBMCs or a T cell subset sorted from them (not recorded which). Source of these receptors: a man younger than 35 who had mild COVID-19 (a few samples of this study predate the infection). Cell type and time point are not known. CDR3s include the opening cysteine and the closing phenylalanine or tryptophan. D genes are given only for firm matches. Expanded clones get a size class; other rows say once, few or many, or leave the size out.

TRBV5-5,16,-,few,TRBJ1-6,CASSSGRWGSNSPLHF,TGTGCCAGCAGCTCCGGGCGTTGGGGGAGTAATTCACCCCTCCACTTT
TRBV4-3,14,TRBD2,-,TRBJ2-3,CASSQERLAGPRYF,TGCGCCAGCAGCCAAGAGCGGCTAGCGGGCCCCCGGTATTTT
TRBV4-1,14,-,-,TRBJ2-7,CASSRGEVDYEQYF,TGCGCCAGCAGCCGGGGTGAGGTTGACTACGAGCAGTACTTC
TRBV18,13,-,-,TRBJ2-7,CASSPRSIYEQYF,TGTGCCAGCTCACCACGATCAATCTACGAGCAGTACTTC
TRBV6-5,18,-,-,TRBJ2-4,CASSPTADSVLTKHIQYF,TGTGCCAGCAGTCCTACCGCCGACAGCGTATTAACCAAACACATTCAGTACTTC
TRBV7-9,14,TRBD2,-,TRBJ2-5,CASSLGVAGETQYF,TGTGCCAGCAGCTTAGGCGTAGCGGGGGAGACCCAGTACTTC
TRBV19,15,-,many,TRBJ1-5,CASRLRSLGDQPQHF,TGTGCCAGTAGACTTCGGAGCCTAGGGGATCAGCCCCAGCATTTT
TRBV7-2,12,-,-,TRBJ2-5,CASSLVWETQYF,TGTGCCAGCAGCTTAGTATGGGAGACCCAGTACTTC
TRBV5-1,11,-,many,TRBJ2-1,CASSLENEQFF,TGCGCCAGCAGCTTGGAGAATGAGCAGTTCTTC
TRBV9,13,-,-,TRBJ1-2,CASSVDGRAPSTF,TGTGCCAGCAGCGTAGATGGCAGGGCTCCATCCACCTTC
TRBV5-1,17,TRBD1,few,TRBJ2-3,CASSSPGQVLITDTQYF,TGCGCCAGCAGCTCCCCGGGACAGGTATTAATCACAGATACGCAGTATTTT
TRBV24-1,17,-,-,TRBJ2-2,CATSGVPGRSTGGELFF,TGTGCCACCAGTGGGGTTCCGGGACGGAGCACCGGTGGGGAGCTGTTTTTT
TRBV6-2/TRBV6-3,15,TRBD1,few,TRBJ1-5,CASSPLTGGNQPQHF,TGTGCCAGCAGTCCCCTCACAGGGGGCAATCAGCCCCAGCATTTT
TRBV11-1,12,-,many,TRBJ2-7,CASNDMGYEQYF,TGTGCCAGCAACGATATGGGCTACGAGCAGTACTTC
TRBV4-1,14,-,-,TRBJ2-5,CASSQRPRGETQYF,TGCGCCAGCAGCCAGCGACCTAGGGGCGAGACCCAGTACTTC
TRBV12-3/TRBV12-4,11,-,few,TRBJ2-7,CASRDRGEQYF,TGTGCCAGCAGGGACCGAGGGGAGCAGTACTTC
TRBV6-5,14,-,many,TRBJ1-1,CASSYYSVGTEAFF,TGTGCCAGCAGTTACTATTCGGTGGGCACTGAAGCTTTCTTT